This T cell receptor beta chain originates from a study of control samples from healthy donors and cancer patients. Only in-frame clones appear in the TCRdb table, and some are missing; sequencing was by immunoSEQ multiplex PCR. The sample carries more than 70,000 clones, around nine tenths recorded once. The CDR3 is 14 residues long. With 7 bases clipped from V and 5 bases from J, the junction kept 6 bases outside the gene matches. Germline CDR1 reads SNHLY; CDR2 reads FYNNEI. The J gene is TRBJ2-2, the V gene TRBV2; the match to TRBD1 covers 8 bases. This receptor was obtained from a man in his fifties or sixties with lung cancer. Sequenced material: PBMCs. In DNA form, the CDR3 reads TGTGCCAGCACCCCGGACAGGGTGACCGGGGAGCTGTTTTTT. The encoded protein is CASTPDRVTGELFF.